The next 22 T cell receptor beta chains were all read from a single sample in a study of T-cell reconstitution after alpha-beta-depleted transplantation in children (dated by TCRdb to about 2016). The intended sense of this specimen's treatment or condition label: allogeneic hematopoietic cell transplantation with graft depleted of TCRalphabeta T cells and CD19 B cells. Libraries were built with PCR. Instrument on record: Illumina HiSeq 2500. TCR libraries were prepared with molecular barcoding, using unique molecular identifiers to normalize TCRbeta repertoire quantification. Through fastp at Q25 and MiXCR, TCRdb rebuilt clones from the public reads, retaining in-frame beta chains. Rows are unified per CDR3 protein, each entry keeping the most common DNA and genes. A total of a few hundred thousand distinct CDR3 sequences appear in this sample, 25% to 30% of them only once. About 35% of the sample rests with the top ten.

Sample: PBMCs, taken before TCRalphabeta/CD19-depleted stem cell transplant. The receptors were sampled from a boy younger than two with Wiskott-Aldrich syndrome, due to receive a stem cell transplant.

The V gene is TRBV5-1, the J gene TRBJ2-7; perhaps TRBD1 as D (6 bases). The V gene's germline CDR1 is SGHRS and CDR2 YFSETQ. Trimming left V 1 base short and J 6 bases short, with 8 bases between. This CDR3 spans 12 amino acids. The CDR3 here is CASSLSGVEQYF. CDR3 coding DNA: TGCGCCAGCAGCTTGTCAGGGGTCGAGCAGTACTTC.

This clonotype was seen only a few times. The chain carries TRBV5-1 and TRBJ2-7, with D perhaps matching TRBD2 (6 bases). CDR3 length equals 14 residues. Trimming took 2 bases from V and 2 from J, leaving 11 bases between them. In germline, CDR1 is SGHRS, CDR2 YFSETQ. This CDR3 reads CASSFRDSAYEQYF. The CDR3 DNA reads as TGCGCCAGCAGCTTCCGGGACTCCGCCTACGAGCAGTACTTC.

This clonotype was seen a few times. This CDR3 is CASSVKSTDTQYF. The CDR3 bases are TGTGCCAGCAGTGTTAAGAGCACAGATACGCAGTATTTT. This chain connects TRBV6-1 to TRBJ2-3, with D hard to call. Germline V gene data show CDR1 as MNHNS and CDR2 as SASEGT. V was clipped by 4 bases and J by 0 bases, with 5 bases between them. The CDR3 loop spans 13 amino acids.

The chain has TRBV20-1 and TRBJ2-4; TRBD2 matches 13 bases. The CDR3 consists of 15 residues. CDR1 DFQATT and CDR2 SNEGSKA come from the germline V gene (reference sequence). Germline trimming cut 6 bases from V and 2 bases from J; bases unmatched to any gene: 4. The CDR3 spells CSARGLAGSKNIQYF. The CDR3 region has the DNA TGCAGTGCCCGGGGACTAGCGGGATCCAAAAACATTCAGTACTTC.

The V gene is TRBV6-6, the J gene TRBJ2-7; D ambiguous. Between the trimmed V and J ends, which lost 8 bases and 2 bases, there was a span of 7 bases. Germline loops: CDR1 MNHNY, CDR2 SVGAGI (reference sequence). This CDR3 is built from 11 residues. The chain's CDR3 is CASLKTYEQYF. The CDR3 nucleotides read TGTGCCAGCCTTAAGACCTACGAGCAGTACTTC.

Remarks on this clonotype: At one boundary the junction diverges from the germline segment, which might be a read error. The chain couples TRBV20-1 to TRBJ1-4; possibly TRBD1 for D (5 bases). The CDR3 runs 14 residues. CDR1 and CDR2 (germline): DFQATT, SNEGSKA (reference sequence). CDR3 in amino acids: CSARNRDLVEELFF. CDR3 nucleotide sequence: TGCAGTGCTAGAAACCGGGACCTAGTTGAAGAACTGTTTTTT.

CDR3 residues: CSARGQERTYEQYF. CDR3 sequence (DNA): TGCAGTGCTAGGGGACAGGAGAGGACCTACGAGCAGTACTTC. The rearrangement joins TRBV20-1 to TRBJ2-7, with 8 bases lining up with TRBD1. The CDR3 extends over 14 amino acids. The junction had 6 bases not matched to a gene; V was cut back by 3 bases and J by 2 bases. CDR1 and CDR2 (germline): DFQATT, SNEGSKA (reference sequence).

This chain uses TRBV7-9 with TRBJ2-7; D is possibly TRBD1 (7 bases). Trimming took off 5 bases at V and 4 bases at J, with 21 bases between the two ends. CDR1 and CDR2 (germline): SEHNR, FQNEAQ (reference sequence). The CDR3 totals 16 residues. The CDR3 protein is CASSLAGGGTFYEQYF. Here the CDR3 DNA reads TGTGCCAGCAGCCTTGCAGGGGGAGGAACTTTTTACGAGCAGTACTTC.

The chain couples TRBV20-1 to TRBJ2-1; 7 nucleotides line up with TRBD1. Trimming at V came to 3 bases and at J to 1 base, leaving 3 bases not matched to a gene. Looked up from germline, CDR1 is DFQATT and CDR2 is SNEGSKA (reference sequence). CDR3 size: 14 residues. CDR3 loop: CSASDRDSYNEQFF. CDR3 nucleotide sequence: TGCAGTGCTAGCGACAGGGATTCCTACAATGAGCAGTTCTTC.

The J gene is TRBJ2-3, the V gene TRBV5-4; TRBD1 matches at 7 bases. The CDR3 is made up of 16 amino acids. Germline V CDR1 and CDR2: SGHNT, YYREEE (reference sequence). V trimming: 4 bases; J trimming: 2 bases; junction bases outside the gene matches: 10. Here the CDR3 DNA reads TGTGCCAGCAGCGTTTCCTCGACAGGGCCCACAGATACGCAGTATTTT. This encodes CASSVSSTGPTDTQYF.

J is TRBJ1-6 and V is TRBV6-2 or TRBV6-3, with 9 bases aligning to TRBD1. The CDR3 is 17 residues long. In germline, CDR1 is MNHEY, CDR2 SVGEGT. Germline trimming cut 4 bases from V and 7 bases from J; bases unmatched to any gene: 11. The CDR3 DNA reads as TGTGCCAGCAGTTTCATTATCGGGACAGGGAGGAATTCACCCCTCCACTTT. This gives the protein CASSFIIGTGRNSPLHF.

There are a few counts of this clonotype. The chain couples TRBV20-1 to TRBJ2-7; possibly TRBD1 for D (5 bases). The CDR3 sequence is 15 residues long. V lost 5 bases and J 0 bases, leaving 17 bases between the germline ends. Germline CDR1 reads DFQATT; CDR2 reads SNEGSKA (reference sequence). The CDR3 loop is CSAAHPRAVSYEQYF. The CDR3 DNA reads TGCAGTGCTGCCCACCCCAGGGCTGTCTCCTACGAGCAGTACTTC.

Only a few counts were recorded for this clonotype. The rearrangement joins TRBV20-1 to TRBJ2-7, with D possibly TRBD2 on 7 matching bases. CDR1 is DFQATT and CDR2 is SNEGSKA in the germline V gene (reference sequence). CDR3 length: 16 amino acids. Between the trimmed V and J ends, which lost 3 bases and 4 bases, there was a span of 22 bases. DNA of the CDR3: TGCAGTGCTAGGTCGGTCGTGAAGGGAGGGGGATACGAGCAGTACTTC. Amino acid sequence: CSARSVVKGGGYEQYF.

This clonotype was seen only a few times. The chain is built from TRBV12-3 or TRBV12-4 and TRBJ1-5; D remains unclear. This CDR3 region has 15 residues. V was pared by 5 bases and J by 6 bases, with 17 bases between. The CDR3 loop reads CASSPPGLDGQPQHF. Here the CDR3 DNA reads TGTGCCAGCAGTCCTCCGGGCCTCGACGGTCAGCCCCAGCATTTT.

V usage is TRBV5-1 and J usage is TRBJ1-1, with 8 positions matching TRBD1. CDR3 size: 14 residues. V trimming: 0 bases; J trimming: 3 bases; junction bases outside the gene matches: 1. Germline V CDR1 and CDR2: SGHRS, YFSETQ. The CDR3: CASSLARGHTEAFF. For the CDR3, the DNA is TGCGCCAGCAGCTTGGCCAGGGGGCACACTGAAGCTTTCTTT. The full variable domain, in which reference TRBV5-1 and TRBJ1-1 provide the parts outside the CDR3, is KAGVTQTPRYLIKTRGQQVTLSCSPISGHRSVSWYQQTPGQGLQFLFEYFSETQRNKGNFPGRFSGRQFSNSRSEMNVSTLELGDSALYLCASSLARGHTEAFFGQGTRLTVV.

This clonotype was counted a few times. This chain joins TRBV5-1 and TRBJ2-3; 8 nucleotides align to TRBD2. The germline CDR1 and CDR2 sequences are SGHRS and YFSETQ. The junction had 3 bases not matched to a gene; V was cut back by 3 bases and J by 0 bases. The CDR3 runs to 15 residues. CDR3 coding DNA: TGCGCCAGCAGCTGGACTAGCCCTAGCACAGATACGCAGTATTTT. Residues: CASSWTSPSTDTQYF.

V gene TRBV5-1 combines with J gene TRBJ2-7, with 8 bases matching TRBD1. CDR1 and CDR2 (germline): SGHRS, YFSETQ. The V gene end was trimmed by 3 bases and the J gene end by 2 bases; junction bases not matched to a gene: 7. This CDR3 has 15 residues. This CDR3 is CASSSRGLGTYEQYF. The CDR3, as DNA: TGCGCCAGCAGCTCCAGGGGGCTCGGTACCTACGAGCAGTACTTC.

The chain's CDR3 is CASSPRRRDTYGYTF. The CDR3 DNA reads TGTGCCAGCAGCCCTCGCCGCCGGGACACCTATGGCTACACCTTC. This chain connects TRBV7-2 to TRBJ1-2; D may be TRBD1 (6 bases). Germline CDR1 reads SGHTA; CDR2 reads FQGNSA. The CDR3 has 15 amino acids. The V gene lost 5 bases and the J gene lost 4 bases, with 17 bases spanning the gap.

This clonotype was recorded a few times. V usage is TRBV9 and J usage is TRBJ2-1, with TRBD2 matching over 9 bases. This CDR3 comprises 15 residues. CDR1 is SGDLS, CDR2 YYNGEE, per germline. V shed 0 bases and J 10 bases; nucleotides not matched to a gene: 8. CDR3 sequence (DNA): TGTGCCAGCAGCGTAGCTGGCGGGAGGGCCTCAGAGCAGTTCTTC. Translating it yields CASSVAGGRASEQFF.

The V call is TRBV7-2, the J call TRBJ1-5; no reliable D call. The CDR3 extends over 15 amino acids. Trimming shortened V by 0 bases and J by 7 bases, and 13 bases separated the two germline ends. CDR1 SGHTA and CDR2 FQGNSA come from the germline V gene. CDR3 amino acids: CASSLALYSLQPQHF. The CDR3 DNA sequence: TGTGCCAGCAGCTTAGCCCTATATAGCTTGCAGCCCCAGCATTTT.

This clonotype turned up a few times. CDR3 region: CASSLGGGEGNQPQHF. The CDR3 DNA sequence: TGTGCCAGCAGTTTAGGAGGGGGGGAGGGCAATCAGCCCCAGCATTTT. This chain uses TRBV12-3 or TRBV12-4 with TRBJ1-5, with a tentative D call TRBD1 (6 bases). V was clipped by 1 base and J by 2 bases, with 12 bases between them. There are 16 residues in the CDR3.

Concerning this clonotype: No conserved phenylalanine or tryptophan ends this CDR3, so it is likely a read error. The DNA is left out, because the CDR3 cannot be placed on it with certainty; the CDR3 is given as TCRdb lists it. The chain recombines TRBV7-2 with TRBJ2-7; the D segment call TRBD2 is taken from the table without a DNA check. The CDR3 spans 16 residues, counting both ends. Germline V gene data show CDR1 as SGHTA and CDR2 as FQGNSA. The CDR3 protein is CASSNPHRGAGGLVGL.